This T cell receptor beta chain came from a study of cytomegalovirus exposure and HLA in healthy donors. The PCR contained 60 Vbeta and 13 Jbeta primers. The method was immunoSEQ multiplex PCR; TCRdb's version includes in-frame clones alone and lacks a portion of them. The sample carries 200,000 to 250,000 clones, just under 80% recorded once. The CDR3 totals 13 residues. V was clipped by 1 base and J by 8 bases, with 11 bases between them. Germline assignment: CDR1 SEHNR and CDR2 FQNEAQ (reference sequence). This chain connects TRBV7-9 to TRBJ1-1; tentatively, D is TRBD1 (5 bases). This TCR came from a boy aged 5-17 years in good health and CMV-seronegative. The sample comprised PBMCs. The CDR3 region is CASSLGGVSEAFF. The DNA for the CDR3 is TGTGCCAGCAGCTTAGGGGGGGTCTCAGAAGCTTTCTTT.